These T cell receptor beta chains were read from a single sample in a study of T cell changes during pregnancy in multiple sclerosis. Measured with immunoSEQ multiplex PCR; TCRdb has only the in-frame clones, and not every one. The sample has roughly 28,000 clones, more than 85% seen once. The source material was CD4+ T cells from peripheral blood mononuclear cells, sampled in the first trimester of pregnancy. The source of these receptors is a female donor in good health, enrolled as a control in a pregnancy study. CDR3s include the opening cysteine and the closing phenylalanine or tryptophan. D genes are given only for firm matches. Clone sizes are given selectively: once, few, many, or a class where the clone is expanded.

size: .
V: TRBV11-2
J: TRBJ2-5
D: .
DNA: TGTGCCAGCAGCTTAGACTCTCTACAAGAGACCCAGTACTTC
CDR3: CASSLDSLQETQYF

size: once
V: TRBV27
J: TRBJ1-6
D: .
DNA: TGTGCCAGCAGCCGGTGGAGGCCGGGATCACCCCTCCACTTT
CDR3: CASSRWRPGSPLHF

size: .
V: TRBV10-3
J: TRBJ2-5
D: .
DNA: TGTGCCATCAGTGAGTCAACGGGGGAAGAGACCCAGTACTTC
CDR3: CAISESTGEETQYF

size: .
V: TRBV6-5
J: TRBJ2-5
D: .
DNA: TGTGCCAGCAGTTACGGGCTGCAAGAGACCCAGTACTTC
CDR3: CASSYGLQETQYF

size: .
V: TRBV2
J: TRBJ2-1
D: TRBD2
DNA: TGTGCCAGCAGGAGGGATGGGGGGGATGAGCAGTTCTTC
CDR3: CASRRDGGDEQFF

size: once
V: TRBV5-1
J: TRBJ2-2
D: .
DNA: TGCGCCAGCAGCTTGGCTTTAGGGAGCGGGGAGCTGTTTTTT
CDR3: CASSLALGSGELFF

size: .
V: TRBV6-1
J: TRBJ2-5
D: .
DNA: TGTGCCAGCAGTGAAGGTGGCCAGACCCAGTACTTC
CDR3: CASSEGGQTQYF

size: .
V: TRBV9
J: TRBJ1-6
D: TRBD1
DNA: TGTGCCAGCAGCGTACGGGACAGCCATTCACCCCTCCACTTT
CDR3: CASSVRDSHSPLHF

size: .
V: TRBV25-1
J: TRBJ1-1
D: .
DNA: TGTGCCAGCAGTAACACAGGGATTAACACTGAAGCTTTCTTT
CDR3: CASSNTGINTEAFF

size: .
V: TRBV7-8
J: TRBJ2-7
D: TRBD1
DNA: TGTGCCAGCAGCTTGGGAACAGGGGGCTATTGGTCCTACGAGCAGTACTTC
CDR3: CASSLGTGGYWSYEQYF

size: .
V: TRBV27
J: TRBJ2-7
D: .
DNA: TGTGCCAGCAGTCTTACCACCCGCGCGGGCGAGCAGTACTTC
CDR3: CASSLTTRAGEQYF

size: .
V: TRBV5-8
J: TRBJ2-5
D: .
DNA: TGTGCCAGCAGTCGAGCCAGGGCCCAGTACTTC
CDR3: CASSRARAQYF

size: .
V: TRBV7-9
J: TRBJ1-3
D: .
DNA: TGTGCCAGCAGCCCACGCCTTGGACAGCGGAGCTCTGGAAACACCATATATTTT
CDR3: CASSPRLGQRSSGNTIYF

size: .
V: TRBV28
J: TRBJ2-2
D: .
DNA: TGTGCCAGCAGTTTTAAAGGGGCTTATACATTGGACCGGGAGCTGTTTTTT
CDR3: CASSFKGAYTLDRELFF

size: .
V: TRBV10-3
J: TRBJ2-1
D: TRBD2
DNA: TGTGCCATCAGTGGCCTAGCGGGATCGGTTGAGCAGTTCTTC
CDR3: CAISGLAGSVEQFF

size: .
V: TRBV7-2
J: TRBJ2-1
D: TRBD2
DNA: TGTGCCAGCAGCCGGACTAGCGGGGTACACAATGAGCAGTTCTTC
CDR3: CASSRTSGVHNEQFF

size: few
V: TRBV20-1
J: TRBJ1-1
D: .
DNA: TGCAGTGTCAAACCGGGTCCTGAAGCTTTCTTT
CDR3: CSVKPGPEAFF

size: .
V: TRBV21-1
J: TRBJ2-7
D: .
DNA: TGTGCCAGCACCACTTGGACAGGGACCTACGAGCAGTACTTC
CDR3: CASTTWTGTYEQYF

size: .
V: TRBV7-2
J: TRBJ2-1
D: .
DNA: TGTGCCAGCAGCTCCTGGGCGGGGACTCACTACAATGAGCAGTTCTTC
CDR3: CASSSWAGTHYNEQFF

size: .
V: TRBV5-1
J: TRBJ1-1
D: .
DNA: TGCGCCAGCAGTACCACAGTCAACACTGAAGCTTTCTTT
CDR3: CASSTTVNTEAFF

size: few
V: TRBV2
J: TRBJ1-2
D: .
DNA: TGTGCCAGCAGGGTAGAAGATTATGGCTACACCTTC
CDR3: CASRVEDYGYTF

size: .
V: TRBV29-1
J: TRBJ1-2
D: .
DNA: TGCAGCGTTGAAAGAGGGGGTCAAGGCTACACCTTC
CDR3: CSVERGGQGYTF

size: .
V: TRBV4-3
J: TRBJ1-1
D: .
DNA: TGCGCCAGCAGCCAAGATATTATCCGGTACACTGAAGCTTTCTTT
CDR3: CASSQDIIRYTEAFF

size: .
V: TRBV11-2
J: TRBJ1-1
D: .
DNA: TGTGCCAGCAGCTTGGGTCAGGGAAGCACTGAAGCTTTCTTT
CDR3: CASSLGQGSTEAFF

size: .
V: TRBV6-5
J: TRBJ2-1
D: .
DNA: TGTGCCAGCAGTTACCCGAGGAAGTCCTACAATGAGCAGTTCTTC
CDR3: CASSYPRKSYNEQFF

size: .
V: TRBV13
J: TRBJ2-7
D: .
DNA: TGTGCCAGCAGCCCCCGGACAGCCTCCTACGAGCAGTACTTC
CDR3: CASSPRTASYEQYF